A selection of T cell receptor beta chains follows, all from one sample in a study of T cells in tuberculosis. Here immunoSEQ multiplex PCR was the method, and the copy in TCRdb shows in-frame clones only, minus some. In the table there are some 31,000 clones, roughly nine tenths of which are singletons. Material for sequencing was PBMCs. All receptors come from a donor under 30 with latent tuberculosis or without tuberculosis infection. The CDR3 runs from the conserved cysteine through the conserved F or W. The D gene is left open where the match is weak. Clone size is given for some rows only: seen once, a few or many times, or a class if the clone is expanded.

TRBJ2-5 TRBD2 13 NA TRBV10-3 TGTGCCATCAGTCGTGGTAGCGGGGAGACCCAGTACTTC CAISRGSGETQYF
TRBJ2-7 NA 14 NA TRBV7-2 TGTGCCAGCAGCCTTACTGGACTCCCGTCCGAGCAGTACTTC CASSLTGLPSEQYF
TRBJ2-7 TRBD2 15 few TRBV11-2 TGTGCCAGCAGCTTAGGCGGGGGTCTCTCCTACGAGCAGTACTTC CASSLGGGLSYEQYF
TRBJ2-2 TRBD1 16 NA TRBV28 TGTGCCAGCAGTCCGTTGGACAGGCGGAACACCGGGGAGCTGTTTTTT CASSPLDRRNTGELFF
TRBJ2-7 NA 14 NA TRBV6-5 TGTGCCAGCAGTTACGGAGGCCCTGAGTACGAGCAGTACTTC CASSYGGPEYEQYF
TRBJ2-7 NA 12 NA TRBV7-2 TGTGCCAGCAGCTTAGCCCACTACGAGCAGTACTTC CASSLAHYEQYF
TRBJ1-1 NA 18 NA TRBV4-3 TGCGCCAGCAGCCAAGAGGCCCCCCGGACTCTTATGAACACTGAAGCTTTCTTT CASSQEAPRTLMNTEAFF
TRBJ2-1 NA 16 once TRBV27 TGTGCCAGCACCCCATTGGATAGAATAGGAGGAGATGAGCAGTTCTTC CASTPLDRIGGDEQFF
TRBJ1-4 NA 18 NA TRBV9 TGTGCCAGCAGCGTAGGCACAGTCTCTAGAGGGTCTAATGAAAAACTGTTTTTT CASSVGTVSRGSNEKLFF
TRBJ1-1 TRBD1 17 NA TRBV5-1 TGCGCCAGCAGCGAGGGACAGGGGGCAGGTTGGAACACTGAAGCTTTCTTT CASSEGQGAGWNTEAFF
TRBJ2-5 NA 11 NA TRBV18 TGTGCCAGCTCAGAGAAAGAGACCCAGTACTTC CASSEKETQYF
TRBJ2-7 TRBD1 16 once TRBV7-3 TGTGCCAGCAGCTTAAATCCGACAGGGTGGGGAGACGAGCAGTACTTC CASSLNPTGWGDEQYF
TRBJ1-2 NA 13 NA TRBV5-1 TGCGCCAGCAGCTTGACACCTAACTATGGCTACACCTTC CASSLTPNYGYTF
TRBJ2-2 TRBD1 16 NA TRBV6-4 TGTGCCAGCAGTGAGTCGGGACAGGGTAACACCGGGGAGCTGTTTTTT CASSESGQGNTGELFF
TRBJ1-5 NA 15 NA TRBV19 TGTGCCAGTAGTATGATCCCGGTGGGCAATCAGCCCCAGCATTTT CASSMIPVGNQPQHF
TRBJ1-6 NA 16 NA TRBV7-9 TGTGCCAGCAGCTTACGGACAGTTGGGTATAATTCACCCCTCCACTTT CASSLRTVGYNSPLHF
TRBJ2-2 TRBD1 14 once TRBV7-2 TGTGCCAGCACGCTCGGGACAGGAAGGGGGGAGCTGTTTTTT CASTLGTGRGELFF
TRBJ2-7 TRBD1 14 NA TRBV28 TGTGCCAGCAGTCCTCCGGGACAGGGCCCGCGGGAGTACTTC CASSPPGQGPREYF
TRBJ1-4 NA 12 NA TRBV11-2 TGTGCCAGCAGCTTACGGAATGAAAAACTGTTTTTT CASSLRNEKLFF
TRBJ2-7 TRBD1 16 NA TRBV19 TGTGCCAGTAGTTCCACAGGGGCAATAAGCTCCTACGAGCAGTACTTC CASSSTGAISSYEQYF
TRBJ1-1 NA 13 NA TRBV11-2 TGTGCCAGCTTTCCTGCGGGGCTGACTGAAGCTTTCTTT CASFPAGLTEAFF
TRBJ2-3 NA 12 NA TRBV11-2 TGTGCCAGCAGCTTCCTCACAGATACGCAGTATTTT CASSFLTDTQYF
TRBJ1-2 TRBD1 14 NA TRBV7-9 TGTGCCAGCAGCTCTCCGGGACAGGGCTATGGCTACACCTTC CASSSPGQGYGYTF
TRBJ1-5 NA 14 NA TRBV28 TGTGCCAGCACGAAGGGACAAGGTAATCAGCCCCAGCATTTT CASTKGQGNQPQHF
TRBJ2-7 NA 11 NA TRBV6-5 TGTGCCAGCAGCACGGGGAGGGAGCAGTACTTC CASSTGREQYF
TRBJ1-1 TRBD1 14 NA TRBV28 TGTGCCAGCACCTCAGAGGGGGCAGGGACTGAAGCTTTCTTT CASTSEGAGTEAFF
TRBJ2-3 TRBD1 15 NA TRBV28 TGTGCCAGCAGGAGAGGACAGGGAGACACAGATACGCAGTATTTT CASRRGQGDTDTQYF
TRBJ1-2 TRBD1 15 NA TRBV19 TGTGCCAGTAGTATAGACCGGACAGGGGTAAGGGGCTACACCTTC CASSIDRTGVRGYTF
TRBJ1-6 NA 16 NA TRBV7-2 TGTGCCAGCAGCTTAGCGAGGGCCCCCGGGGGTTCACCCCTCCACTTT CASSLARAPGGSPLHF
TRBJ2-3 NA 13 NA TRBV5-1 TGCGCCAGCAGGTACAGGGTTCCAGATACGCAGTATTTT CASRYRVPDTQYF
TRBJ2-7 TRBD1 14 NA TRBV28 TGTGCCACATACGCCGGGACAGTACCCTACGAGCAGTACTTC CATYAGTVPYEQYF
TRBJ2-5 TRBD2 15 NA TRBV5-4 TGTGCCAGCAGCTTGTGGCTAGCGGGAAGGGAGACCCAGTACTTC CASSLWLAGRETQYF
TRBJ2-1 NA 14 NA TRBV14 TGTGCCAGCAGCCAATTAACAGCCTACAATGAGCAGTTCTTC CASSQLTAYNEQFF
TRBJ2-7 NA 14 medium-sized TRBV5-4 TGTGCCAGCGGCCCAGGGTTGGGGTCCTACGAGCAGTACTTC CASGPGLGSYEQYF
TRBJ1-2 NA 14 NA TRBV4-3 TGCGCCAGCAGCCAAGTAGGAGCTAACTATGGCTACACCTTC CASSQVGANYGYTF
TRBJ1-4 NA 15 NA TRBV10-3 TGTGCCATCAGTGAGTCGGGGCAGTCTAATGAAAAACTGTTTTTT CAISESGQSNEKLFF
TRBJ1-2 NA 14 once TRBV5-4 TGTGCCAGCAGGCCGGACAGATCTAACTATGGCTACACCTTC CASRPDRSNYGYTF